One sample yielded the 9 T cell receptor beta chains listed below, sequenced in a study of T-cell reconstitution after alpha-beta-depleted transplantation in children. Molecular barcoding with unique molecular identifiers was used for the TCRbeta library. TCRdb fed the PCR reads into MiXCR, producing one record per CDR3 protein. The sample has approximately 500,000 distinct CDR3 sequences; 10% to 13% are singletons. The sequenced sample was PBMCs, obtained before TCRalphabeta/CD19-depleted stem cell transplant. The receptors were sampled from a child between 2 and 9 years old with inherited bone marrow failure, due to receive a stem cell transplant.

This clonotype has at least ten counts. The chain joins TRBV7-2 to TRBJ2-7, with 10 bases that match TRBD2. Losses at the gene ends were 4 bases for V and 3 bases for J; bases not matched to a gene: 9. The germline gives CDR1 SGHTA, CDR2 FQGNSA. The CDR3 covers 16 residues. CDR3 bases: TGTGCCAGCAGCTGGGGGGGTAGCGGGAGGAGCTACGAGCAGTACTTC. It translates to CASSWGGSGRSYEQYF.

This clonotype was detected many times. The chain recombines TRBV19 with TRBJ1-5; no clear D. Germline assignment: CDR1 LNHDA and CDR2 SQIVND (reference sequence). Trimming pared 2 bases from V and 7 bases from J, leaving 18 bases between. The CDR3 length is 16 residues. CDR3 in amino acids: CASSINPPYNRQPQHF. As DNA, the CDR3 is TGTGCCAGTAGTATAAACCCTCCTTACAATCGCCAGCCCCAGCATTTT.

This clonotype appeared a few times. V gene TRBV27 combines with J gene TRBJ1-5, with TRBD1 matching 9 bases. The CDR3 contains 18 residues. The trim removed 3 bases at V and 6 bases at J, leaving 15 bases unmatched. Germline V gives CDR1 MNHEY, CDR2 SMNVEV (reference sequence). The CDR3: CASSFKPPQGAWSQPQHF. The CDR3 region has the DNA TGTGCCAGCAGTTTCAAACCGCCACAGGGGGCATGGAGTCAGCCCCAGCATTTT.

This clonotype was recorded a few times. The J gene is TRBJ2-5, the V gene TRBV5-1; 9 nucleotides agree with TRBD2. CDR3 size: 14 residues. The junction had 2 bases not matched to a gene; V was cut back by 4 bases and J by 1 base. Germline CDR1 is SGHRS and CDR2 is YFSETQ. In DNA form, the CDR3 reads TGCGCCAGCAGCATTAGCGGGAGCCAAGAGACCCAGTACTTC. It codes for CASSISGSQETQYF.

This clonotype was recorded at least ten times. The genes are TRBV7-9 and TRBJ2-7; D call uncertain. The germline V gene has CDR1 SEHNR and CDR2 FQNEAQ (reference sequence). The CDR3 covers 14 residues. With 5 bases removed from V and 0 bases from J, the gap between germline ends came to 11 bases. The CDR3 is CASSPTAYSYEQYF. As DNA, the CDR3 is TGTGCCAGCAGCCCTACGGCTTACTCCTACGAGCAGTACTTC.

This clonotype was counted ten times or more. The genes are TRBV28 and TRBJ1-1; weak D call: TRBD1 (6 bases). Germline V gene lookup returns CDR1 MDHEN and CDR2 SYDVKM. V was trimmed by 1 base and J by 5 bases, leaving 14 bases between them. This CDR3 has 15 residues. CDR3 sequence: CASSLYGGGRTEAFF. In nucleotides, the CDR3 is TGTGCCAGCAGTTTATATGGGGGGGGCCGTACTGAAGCTTTCTTT.

This clonotype was picked up many times. The chain recombines TRBV11-1 with TRBJ2-2; 8 bases line up with TRBD2. Trimming took 4 bases from V and 0 from J; bases not matched to a gene: 13. CDR1 and CDR2 from the germline V gene are SGHAT and FQDESV (reference sequence). The CDR3 runs to 19 residues. CDR3 amino acids: CASSSPIFAGGSNTGELFF. The CDR3 DNA reads as TGTGCCAGCAGCTCCCCGATTTTTGCGGGAGGCTCGAACACCGGGGAGCTGTTTTTT.

This clonotype was detected many times. CDR3 DNA sequence: TGTGCCACCAGCAGAGACCGGGACAGAGCTTACGAGCAGTACTTC. Protein product: CATSRDRDRAYEQYF. The chain joins TRBV15 to TRBJ2-7; TRBD1 matches 7 bases. The ends lost 0 bases at V and 4 bases at J; junction bases unmatched: 6. Germline V gene data show CDR1 as LNHNV and CDR2 as YYDKDF (reference sequence). The CDR3 consists of 15 residues.

There are many counts of this clonotype. The chain recombines TRBV28 with TRBJ2-7; D is unclear. The CDR3 consists of 14 residues. Trimming removed 6 bases from V and 2 bases from J, with 14 bases in between. Germline V CDR1 and CDR2: MDHEN, SYDVKM. CDR3 amino acids: CASRNSRRTYEQYF. The CDR3 bases are TGTGCCAGCAGGAATAGCAGGAGAACCTACGAGCAGTACTTC.